This T cell receptor (beta chain) was captured in a study of T cells expressing NK-cell markers. One entry per CDR3 protein, without DNA, is what TCRdb gives after re-calling the 5' RACE reads. Seen in this sample are about 150,000 distinct CDR3 sequences; the ten most common clones hold around a third. This CDR3 is 16 amino acids long. The source material was blood T cells: a sorted CD56 or NKG2C T cell subset, CD4+ or CD8+ T cells, or bulk PBMC T cells (not recorded which). The chain joins TRBV12-3 or TRBV12-4 to TRBJ1-2; lacking DNA, the TRBD1 call made by TCRdb goes unchecked. The source is a woman between 45 and 65 years old in good health. This CDR3 is CASSKGPDYTIYGYTF.